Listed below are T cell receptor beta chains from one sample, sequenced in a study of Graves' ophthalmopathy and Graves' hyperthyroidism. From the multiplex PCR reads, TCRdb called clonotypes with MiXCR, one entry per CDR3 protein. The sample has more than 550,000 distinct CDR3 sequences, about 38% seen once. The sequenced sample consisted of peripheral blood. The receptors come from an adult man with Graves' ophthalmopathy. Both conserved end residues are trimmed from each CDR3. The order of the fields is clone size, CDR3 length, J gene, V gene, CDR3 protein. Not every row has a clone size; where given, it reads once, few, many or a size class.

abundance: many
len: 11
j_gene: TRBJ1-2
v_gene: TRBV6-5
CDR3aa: ASSYEINYGYT

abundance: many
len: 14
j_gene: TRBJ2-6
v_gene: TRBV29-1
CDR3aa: SVRGRVGSGANVLT

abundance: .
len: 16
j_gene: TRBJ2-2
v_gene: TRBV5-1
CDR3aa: ASSPNLDSLANTGELF

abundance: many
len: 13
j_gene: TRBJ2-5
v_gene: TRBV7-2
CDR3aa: ASSYGGIRQETQY

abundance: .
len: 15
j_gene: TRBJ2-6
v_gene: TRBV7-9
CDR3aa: ASSLPGGLQWANVLT

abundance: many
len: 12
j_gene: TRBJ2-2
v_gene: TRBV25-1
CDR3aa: ASSEGWSTGELF

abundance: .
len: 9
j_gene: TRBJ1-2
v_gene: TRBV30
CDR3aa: AAGIYYGYT

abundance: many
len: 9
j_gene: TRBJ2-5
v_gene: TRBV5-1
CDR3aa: ASRAVETQY

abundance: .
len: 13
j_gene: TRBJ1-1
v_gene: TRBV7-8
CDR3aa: ASSLVGGTGTEAF

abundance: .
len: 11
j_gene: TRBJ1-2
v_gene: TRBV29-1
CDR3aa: SVGQGEGYGYT

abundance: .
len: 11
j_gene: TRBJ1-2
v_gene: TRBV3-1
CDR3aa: ASSQFTDYGYT

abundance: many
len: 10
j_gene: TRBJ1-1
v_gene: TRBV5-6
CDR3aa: ASSRGSTEAF

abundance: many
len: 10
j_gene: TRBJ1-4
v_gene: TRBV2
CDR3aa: ASNESREKLF

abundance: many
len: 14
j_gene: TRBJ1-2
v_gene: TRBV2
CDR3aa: ASSFRDRGRGSGYT

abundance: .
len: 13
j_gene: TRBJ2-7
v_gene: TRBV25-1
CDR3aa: ASSQEGREAYEQY

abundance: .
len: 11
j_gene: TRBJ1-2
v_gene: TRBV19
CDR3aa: ASTGTGNYGYT

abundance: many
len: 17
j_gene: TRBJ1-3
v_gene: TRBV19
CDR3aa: ASQSRSANPPSAGNTIY

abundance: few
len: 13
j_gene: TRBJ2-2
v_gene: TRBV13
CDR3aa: ASSKRDLGTGELF

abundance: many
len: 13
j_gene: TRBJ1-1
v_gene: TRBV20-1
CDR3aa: SAGGIGQTNTEAF

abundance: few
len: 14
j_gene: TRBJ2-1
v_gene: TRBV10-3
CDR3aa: AISDHSGKGNNEQF

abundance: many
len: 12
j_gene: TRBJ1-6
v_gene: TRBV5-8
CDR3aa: ASSLGGSGSPLH

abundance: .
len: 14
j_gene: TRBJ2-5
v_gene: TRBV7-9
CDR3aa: ASSRSRRGGPETQY

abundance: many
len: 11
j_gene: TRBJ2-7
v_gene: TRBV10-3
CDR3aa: ASARGDSYEQY

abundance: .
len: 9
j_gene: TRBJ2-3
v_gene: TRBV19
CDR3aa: ASSNPRTQY

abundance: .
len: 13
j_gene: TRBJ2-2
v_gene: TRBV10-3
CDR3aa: AISGTSGSIGELF

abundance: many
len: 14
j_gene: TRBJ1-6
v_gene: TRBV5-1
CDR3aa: ASSHRGRSYNSPLH

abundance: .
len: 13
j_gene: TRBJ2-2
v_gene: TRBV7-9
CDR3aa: AGGRLAGLTGELF

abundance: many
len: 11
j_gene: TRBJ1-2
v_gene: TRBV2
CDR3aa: ASRETGGGGYT